The T cell receptor (beta chain) under discussion was sequenced for a study of T-cell memory formation after mild COVID-19. Regarding the study as a whole: Among CD4+ contracting clones, most were CM and EM, and CD8+ ones EMRA.

The sample holds a few counts of this clonotype. The antigen is unknown. TCRdb reprocessed the 5' RACE reads with MiXCR, giving one entry per CDR3 protein. This table has roughly 150,000 distinct CDR3 sequences, more than 12% appearing once. CDR3 length: 14 residues. Germline lookup yields CDR1 LGHNA and CDR2 YSLEER. The V and J ends lost 3 bases and 8 bases, in that order; junction bases with no gene match: 3. The rearrangement joins TRBV4-3 to TRBJ2-1; 11 bases are a match to TRBD1. The specimen sequenced was PBMCs or a T cell subset sorted from them (not recorded which). The sequence came from an adult woman who had mild COVID-19 (a few samples of this study predate the infection). Cell type and time point are not known. The CDR3 loop reads CASSQPGQGDEQFF. In DNA form, the CDR3 reads TGCGCCAGCAGCCAGCCGGGACAGGGGGATGAGCAGTTCTTC.